The clone carrying this TCR beta chain was observed a handful of times. This entry comes from a study of CDR3 diversity in severe acne. Trimming took 3 bases from V and 5 from J; bases not matched to a gene: 10. This CDR3 is built from 16 residues. The germline CDR1 and CDR2 sequences are SNHLY and FYNNEI. TCRdb passed the PCR reads through MiXCR, listing each CDR3 protein once. The sample holds about 84,000 distinct CDR3 sequences, 51% seen once. The receptor comes from a male donor in good health, without acne. The sample consisted of blood. The V and J genes are TRBV2 and TRBJ2-5, with TRBD1 matching over 9 bases. In DNA, the CDR3 is TGTGCCAGCAGTGATGGACAGGGGCGGGACTGGGAGACCCAGTACTTC. Protein sequence: CASSDGQGRDWETQYF.